This TCR beta chain was sequenced in a study of OX40 agonist ivuxolimab in advanced cancers. Background for the entire study: Ivuxolimab was a fully human IgG2 agonistic monoclonal antibody targeting the costimulatory receptor OX40 (CD134). The paper reports the monotherapy dose-escalation portion (N ≈ 52 patients) of the phase I ivuxolimab trial. Of the approximately 53 patients in dose escalation, 19 had hepatocellular carcinoma, approximately 15 had melanoma, 9 had renal cell carcinoma and 9 had head and neck cancer. Peripheral TCRbeta sequencing was intended to test whether TCR sequence diversity was altered and clonal T-cell expansion was caused by ivuxolimab. Patients were allowed to have had prior anti-PD-1, anti-PD-L1 or anti-CTLA-4 therapy, and roughly 40% of the dose-escalation patients had previously received checkpoint inhibitors. Intravenous ivuxolimab was administered to patients every 2 weeks at six dose levels: 0.01, 0.1, 0.3, 1.5, 3 and 10 mg/kg. In the dose-escalation cohort, roughly 82% of patients were male, and the mean age was approximately 60 years with a range of roughly 23 to 79. Partial responses occurred in three dose-escalation patients, of whom one had hepatocellular carcinoma and two had cutaneous melanoma. General conclusions and limits of the study: Low levels of normalized T-cell clonal expansion were also seen in some nonresponding patients. In partial responders in the 0.1-3.0 mg/kg groups, normalized peripheral clonal expansion was found to be among the lowest, especially among CD8+ T cells. At doses from 0.1 to 3.0 mg/kg, clonal expansion was seen in both CD4+ and CD8+ blood T cells between baseline and week 6. After ivuxolimab, expanded clones were on average more numerous among CD8+ T cells than among CD4+ T cells. Antigen specificity was not determined for the clonally expanded peripheral T cells.

Concerning this clone itself: Its antigen specificity is not known. Base qualities were left out, and no much larger clone turns up one base away.

Genomic DNA was isolated from the sorted cells so that the TCRbeta CDR3 region could be sequenced. The immunoSEQ Assay was used to sequence the TCRbeta CDR3 regions. What TCRdb holds here is the immuneACCESS table cut down to in-frame rearrangements. Part of the clones is not present; checked against another copy, under half of the missing clones reflect an unresolved V gene, and the others are unexplained. This sample gives 90,000 to 100,000 clones in total; more than 85% of them show up just once. The ten largest clones represent 2.6% of the sample. The trial excluded patients who had a history of autoimmune disease or who were on systemic immunosuppression. In every dose cohort, peripheral blood was drawn for TCR sequencing at baseline, cycle 4 day 1, and cycle 7 day 1. Samples were obtained from an open-label, multicenter, first-in-human phase I dose-escalation trial of ivuxolimab. Adults with locally advanced or metastatic melanoma, renal cell carcinoma, hepatocellular carcinoma or head and neck squamous cell carcinoma were enrolled in the trial. Before TCR sequencing, CD4+ T cells and CD8+ T cells were sorted from peripheral blood as separate populations.

The sequencing used CD4+ or CD8+ T cells sorted from blood, collected in a trial of the OX40 agonist ivuxolimab. This receptor was obtained from an adult with an advanced solid tumor such as melanoma, head and neck, liver or kidney cancer.

Read as DNA, the sequence is TGTGCCATCAGTGAAAGACGGGAGGGCCGCAGCACAGATACGCAGTATTTT. This yields the protein CAISERREGRSTDTQYF. The rearranged chain carries TRBV10-3 and TRBJ2-3; 8 nucleotides in the junction match TRBD2. Via the germline V gene, CDR1 is ENHRY and CDR2 SYGVKD. From the cysteine up to the phenylalanine, the CDR3 has a length of 17 residues. The read is trimmed to its CDR3 DNA, 51 bases read in frame from base 1. Clipping removes 3 bases from V and 0 bases from J, with 8 as the unmatched junction base count.